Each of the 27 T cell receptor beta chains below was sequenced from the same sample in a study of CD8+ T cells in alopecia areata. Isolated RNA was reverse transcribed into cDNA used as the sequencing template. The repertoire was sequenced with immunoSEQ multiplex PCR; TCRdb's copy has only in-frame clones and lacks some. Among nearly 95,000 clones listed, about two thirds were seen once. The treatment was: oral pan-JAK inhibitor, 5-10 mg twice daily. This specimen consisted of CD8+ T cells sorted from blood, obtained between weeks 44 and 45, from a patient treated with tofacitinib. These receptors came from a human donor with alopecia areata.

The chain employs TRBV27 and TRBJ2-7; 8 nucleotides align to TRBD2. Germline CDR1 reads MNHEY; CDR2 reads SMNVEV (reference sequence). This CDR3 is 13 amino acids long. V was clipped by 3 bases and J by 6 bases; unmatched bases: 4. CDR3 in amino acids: CASSFGTRGEQYF. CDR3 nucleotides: TGTGCCAGCAGTTTCGGGACTAGAGGCGAGCAGTACTTC.

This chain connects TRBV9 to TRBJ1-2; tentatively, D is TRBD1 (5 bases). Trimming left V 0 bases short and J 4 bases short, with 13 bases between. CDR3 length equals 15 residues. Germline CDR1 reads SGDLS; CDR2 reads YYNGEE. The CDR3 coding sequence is TGTGCCAGCAGCGTAGATGGGGACGGCGCCTATGGCTACACCTTC. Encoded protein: CASSVDGDGAYGYTF. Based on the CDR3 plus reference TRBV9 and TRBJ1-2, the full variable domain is DSGVTQTPKHLITATGQRVTLRCSPRSGDLSVYWYQQSLDQGLQFLIQYYNGEERAKGNILERFSAQQFPDLHSELNLSSLELGDSALYFCASSVDGDGAYGYTFGSGTRLTVV.

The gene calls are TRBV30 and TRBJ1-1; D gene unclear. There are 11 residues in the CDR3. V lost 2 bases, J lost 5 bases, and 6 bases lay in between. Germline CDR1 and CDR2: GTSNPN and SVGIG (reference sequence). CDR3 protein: CAWSPKTEAFF. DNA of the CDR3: TGTGCCTGGAGTCCTAAAACTGAAGCTTTCTTT.

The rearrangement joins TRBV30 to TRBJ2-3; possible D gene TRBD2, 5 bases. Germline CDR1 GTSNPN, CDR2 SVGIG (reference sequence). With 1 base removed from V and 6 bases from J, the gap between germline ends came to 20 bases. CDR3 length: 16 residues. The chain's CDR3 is CAWSAPDEGDLDTQYF. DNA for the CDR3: TGTGCCTGGAGTGCCCCTGATGAGGGCGACTTGGATACGCAGTATTTT.

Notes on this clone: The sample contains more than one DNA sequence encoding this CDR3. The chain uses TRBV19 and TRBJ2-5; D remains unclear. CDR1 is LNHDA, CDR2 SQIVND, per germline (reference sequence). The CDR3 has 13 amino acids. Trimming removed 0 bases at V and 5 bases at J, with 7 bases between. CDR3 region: CASSIDLEETQYF. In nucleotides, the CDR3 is TGTGCCAGTAGTATAGATCTGGAGGAGACCCAGTACTTC.

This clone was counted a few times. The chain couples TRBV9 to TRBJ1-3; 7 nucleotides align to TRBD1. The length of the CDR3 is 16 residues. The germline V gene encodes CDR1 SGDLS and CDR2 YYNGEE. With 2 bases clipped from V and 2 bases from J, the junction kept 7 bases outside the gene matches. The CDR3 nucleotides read TGTGCCAGCAGCGTTGGCAGGGGGGCCCCTGGAAACACCATATATTTT. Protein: CASSVGRGAPGNTIYF.

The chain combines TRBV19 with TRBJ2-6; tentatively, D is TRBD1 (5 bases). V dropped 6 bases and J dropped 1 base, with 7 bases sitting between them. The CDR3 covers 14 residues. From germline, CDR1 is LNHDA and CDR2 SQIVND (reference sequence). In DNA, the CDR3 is TGTGCCAGTAGGCAGGGTTCTGGGGCCAACGTCCTGACTTTC. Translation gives CASRQGSGANVLTF.

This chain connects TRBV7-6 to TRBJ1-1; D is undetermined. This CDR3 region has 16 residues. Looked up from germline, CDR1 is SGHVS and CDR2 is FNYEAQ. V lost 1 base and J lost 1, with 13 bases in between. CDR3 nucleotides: TGTGCCAGCAGCTTAGGATTACCGACAAGGAACACTGAAGCTTTCTTT. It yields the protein CASSLGLPTRNTEAFF.

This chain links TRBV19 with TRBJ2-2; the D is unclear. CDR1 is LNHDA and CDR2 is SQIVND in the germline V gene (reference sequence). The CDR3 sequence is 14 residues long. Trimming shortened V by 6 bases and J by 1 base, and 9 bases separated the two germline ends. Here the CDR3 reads CASREGLNTGELFF. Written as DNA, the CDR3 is TGTGCCAGTAGGGAAGGGCTGAACACCGGGGAGCTGTTTTTT.

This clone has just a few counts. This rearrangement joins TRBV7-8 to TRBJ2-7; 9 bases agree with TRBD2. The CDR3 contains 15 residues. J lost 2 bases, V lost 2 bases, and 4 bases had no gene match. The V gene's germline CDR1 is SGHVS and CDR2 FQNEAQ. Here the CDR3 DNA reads TGTGCCAGCAGCTTACTGACTAGCGGCCCCTACGAGCAGTACTTC. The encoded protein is CASSLLTSGPYEQYF.

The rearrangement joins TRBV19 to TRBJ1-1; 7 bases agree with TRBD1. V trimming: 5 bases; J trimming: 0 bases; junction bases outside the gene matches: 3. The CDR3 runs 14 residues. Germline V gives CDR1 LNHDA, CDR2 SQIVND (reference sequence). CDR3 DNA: TGTGCCAGTAGTCCGACAGGGATGAACACTGAAGCTTTCTTT. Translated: CASSPTGMNTEAFF.

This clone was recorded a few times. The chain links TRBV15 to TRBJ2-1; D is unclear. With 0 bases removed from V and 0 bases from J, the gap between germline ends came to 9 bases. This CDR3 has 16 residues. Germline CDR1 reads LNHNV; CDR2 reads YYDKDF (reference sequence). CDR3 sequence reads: CATSRDHPSSYNEQFF. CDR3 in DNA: TGTGCCACCAGCAGAGACCATCCGAGCTCCTACAATGAGCAGTTCTTC.

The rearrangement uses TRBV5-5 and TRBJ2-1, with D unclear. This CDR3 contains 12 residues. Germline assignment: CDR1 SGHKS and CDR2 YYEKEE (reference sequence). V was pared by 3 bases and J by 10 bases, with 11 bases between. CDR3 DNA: TGTGCCAGCAGCTGGACGGCTGGCGAGCAGTTCTTC. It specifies CASSWTAGEQFF.

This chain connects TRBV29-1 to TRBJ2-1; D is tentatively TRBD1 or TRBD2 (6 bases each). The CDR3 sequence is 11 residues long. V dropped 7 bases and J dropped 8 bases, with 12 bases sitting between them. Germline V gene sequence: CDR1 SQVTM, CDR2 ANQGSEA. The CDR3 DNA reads TGCAGCGCCCCGGGGGCCGATGAGCAGTTCTTC. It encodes CSAPGADEQFF.

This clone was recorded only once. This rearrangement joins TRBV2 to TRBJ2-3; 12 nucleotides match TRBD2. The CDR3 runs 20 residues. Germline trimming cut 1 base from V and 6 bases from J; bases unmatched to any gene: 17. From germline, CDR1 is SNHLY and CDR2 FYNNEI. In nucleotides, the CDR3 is TGTGCCAGCAGTGAAGTAATTAGGCTAGCGGGGGGGCCTTCTCACGATACGCAGTATTTT. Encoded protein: CASSEVIRLAGGPSHDTQYF.

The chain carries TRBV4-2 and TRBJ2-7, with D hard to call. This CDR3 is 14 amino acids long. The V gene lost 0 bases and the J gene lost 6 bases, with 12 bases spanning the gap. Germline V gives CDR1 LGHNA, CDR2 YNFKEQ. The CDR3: CASSQDVAQLEQYF. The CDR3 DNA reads TGTGCCAGCAGCCAAGATGTGGCCCAACTCGAGCAGTACTTC.

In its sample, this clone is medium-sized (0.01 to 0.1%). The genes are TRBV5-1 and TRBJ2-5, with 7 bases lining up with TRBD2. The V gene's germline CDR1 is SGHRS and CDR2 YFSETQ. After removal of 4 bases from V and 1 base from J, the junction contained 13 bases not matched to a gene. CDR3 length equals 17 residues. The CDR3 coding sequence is TGCGCCAGCAGCCCCCTCCCGGGGGAGCGGGGCCAAGAGACCCAGTACTTC. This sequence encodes CASSPLPGERGQETQYF.

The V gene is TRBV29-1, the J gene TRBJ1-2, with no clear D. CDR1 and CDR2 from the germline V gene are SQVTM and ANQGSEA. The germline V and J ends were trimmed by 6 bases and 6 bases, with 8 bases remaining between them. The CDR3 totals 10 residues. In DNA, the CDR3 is TGCAGCGTGGAGCTAAATGGCTACACCTTC. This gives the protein CSVELNGYTF.

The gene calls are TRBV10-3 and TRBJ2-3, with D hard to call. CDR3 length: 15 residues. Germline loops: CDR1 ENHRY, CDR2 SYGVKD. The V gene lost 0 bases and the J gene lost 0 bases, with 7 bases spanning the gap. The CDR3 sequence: CAISESGQSTDTQYF. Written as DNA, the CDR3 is TGTGCCATCAGTGAGTCAGGGCAGAGCACAGATACGCAGTATTTT.

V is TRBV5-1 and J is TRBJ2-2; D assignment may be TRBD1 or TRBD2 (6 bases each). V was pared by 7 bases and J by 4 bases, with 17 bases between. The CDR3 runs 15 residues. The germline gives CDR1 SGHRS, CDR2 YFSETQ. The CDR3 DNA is TGCGCCAGCCACCTCGAGGGGGGATCCACCGGGGAGCTGTTTTTT. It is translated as CASHLEGGSTGELFF.

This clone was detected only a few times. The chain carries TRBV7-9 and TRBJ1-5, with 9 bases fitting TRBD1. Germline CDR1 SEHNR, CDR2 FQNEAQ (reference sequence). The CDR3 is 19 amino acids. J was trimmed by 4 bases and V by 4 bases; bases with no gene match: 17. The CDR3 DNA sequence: TGTGCCAGCAGCTCCGGGACAGGGTCTTTGGGTGAGCCAAATCAGCCCCAGCATTTT. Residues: CASSSGTGSLGEPNQPQHF. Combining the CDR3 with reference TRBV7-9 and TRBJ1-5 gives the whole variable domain DTGVSQNPRHKITKRGQNVTFRCDPISEHNRLYWYRQTLGQGPEFLTYFQNEAQLEKSRLLSDRFSAERPKGSFSTLEIQRTEQGDSAMYLCASSSGTGSLGEPNQPQHFGDGTRLSIL.

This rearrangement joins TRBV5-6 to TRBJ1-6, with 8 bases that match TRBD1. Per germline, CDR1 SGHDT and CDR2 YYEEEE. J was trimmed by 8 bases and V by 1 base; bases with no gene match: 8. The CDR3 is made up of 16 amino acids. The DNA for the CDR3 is TGTGCCAGCAGCTTGTCCCGGCAGGGGGCGGATTCACCCCTCCACTTT. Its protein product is CASSLSRQGADSPLHF.

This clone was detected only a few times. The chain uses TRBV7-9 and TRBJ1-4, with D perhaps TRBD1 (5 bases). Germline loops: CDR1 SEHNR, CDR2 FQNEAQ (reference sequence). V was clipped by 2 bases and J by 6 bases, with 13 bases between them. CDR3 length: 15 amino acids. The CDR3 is CASSLRQGVDEKLFF. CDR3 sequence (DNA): TGTGCCAGCAGCTTAAGGCAGGGTGTCGATGAAAAACTGTTTTTT. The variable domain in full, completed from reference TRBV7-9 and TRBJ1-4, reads DTGVSQNPRHKITKRGQNVTFRCDPISEHNRLYWYRQTLGQGPEFLTYFQNEAQLEKSRLLSDRFSAERPKGSFSTLEIQRTEQGDSAMYLCASSLRQGVDEKLFFGSGTQLSVL.

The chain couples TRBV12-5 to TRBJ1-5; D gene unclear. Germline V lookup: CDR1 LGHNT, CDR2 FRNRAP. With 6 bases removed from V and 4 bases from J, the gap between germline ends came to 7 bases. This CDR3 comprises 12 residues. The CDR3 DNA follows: TGTGCTAGTGGCTCAATAAATCAGCCCCAGCATTTT. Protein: CASGSINQPQHF.

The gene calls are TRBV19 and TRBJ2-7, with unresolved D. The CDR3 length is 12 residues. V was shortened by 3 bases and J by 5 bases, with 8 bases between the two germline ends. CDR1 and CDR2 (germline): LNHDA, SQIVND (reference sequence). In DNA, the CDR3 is TGTGCCAGTAGTATCGGAAGGGACGAGCAGTACTTC. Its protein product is CASSIGRDEQYF.

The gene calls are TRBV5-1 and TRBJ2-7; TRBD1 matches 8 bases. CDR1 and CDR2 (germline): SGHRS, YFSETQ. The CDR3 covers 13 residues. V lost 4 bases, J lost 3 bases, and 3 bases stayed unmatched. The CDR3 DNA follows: TGCGCCAGCAGCACCGGGACAGGCTACGAGCAGTACTTC. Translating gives CASSTGTGYEQYF.

CDR3 nucleotide sequence: TGTGCCAGCAGCTTGGCCAGCGGAATTTACAATGAGCAGTTCTTC. It is translated as CASSLASGIYNEQFF. The chain is built from TRBV7-3 and TRBJ2-1, with D tentatively TRBD2 (5 bases). With 3 bases removed from V and 4 bases from J, the gap between germline ends came to 13 bases. The CDR3 has 15 amino acids. Germline CDR1 reads SGHTA; CDR2 reads FQGTGA.